This entry lists 19 T cell receptor beta chains sequenced from one sample in a study of early T cells in non-severe SARS-CoV-2 infection (dated by TCRdb to about 2021). Library generation was performed with 5' RACE. Sequencing used a NextSeq 500. TCRdb reanalyzed the raw reads on its own, using fastp at Q25 for trimming and MiXCR for clone calling, and kept in-frame beta chains. Under each unique CDR3 protein, matching rows form one entry showing the most common genes and DNA. This sample is represented by around 57,000 distinct CDR3 sequences; 9.5% to 15% of them were singletons. In total, the top ten clones hold 4% to 4.5% of the sample. Sequenced material: whole blood. The receptors were gathered from an adult who was a healthcare worker with PCR-confirmed SARS-CoV-2 infection or an uninfected control (not recorded which).

This clonotype occurred many times. The V gene is TRBV10-1, the J gene TRBJ1-4; TRBD1 agrees at 7 bases. Looked up from germline, CDR1 is WNHNN and CDR2 is SYGVQD (reference sequence). CDR3 length: 15 amino acids. Trimming cost V 6 bases and J 7 bases; bases outside gene matches: 11. The CDR3 sequence is CASRLHSGTVEKLFF. The CDR3 DNA follows: TGCGCCAGCAGACTCCACTCCGGGACAGTTGAAAAACTGTTTTTT.

In this sample, this clonotype turned up a few times. V is TRBV6-2 or TRBV6-3 and J is TRBJ2-7; TRBD1 might be the D (7 bases). The CDR3 contains 14 residues. Trimming stripped 6 bases from V and 2 bases from J, with 14 bases between. CDR1 is MNHEY and CDR2 is SVGEGT in the germline V gene. DNA of the CDR3: TGTGCCAGCAGCGCGGGACAGCCTCCCTACGAGCAGTACTTC. Translating gives CASSAGQPPYEQYF.

This clonotype showed up many times. V usage is TRBV7-2 and J usage is TRBJ2-7; 11 bases line up with TRBD2. This CDR3 has 14 residues. Trimming took 6 bases from V and 6 from J; bases not matched to a gene: 7. Per germline, CDR1 SGHTA and CDR2 FQGNSA. CDR3 DNA sequence: TGTGCCAGCAGTCCTACTAGCGGGAGAAGCGAGCAGTACTTC. Amino acids: CASSPTSGRSEQYF.

This clonotype has a handful of counts. The CDR3 nucleotides read TGTGCCAGCAGCGTAGGTTGGGCAGGGGATCAGCCCCAGCATTTT. Its translation is CASSVGWAGDQPQHF. This chain links TRBV9 with TRBJ1-5, with D possibly TRBD1 on 6 matching bases. This CDR3 contains 15 residues. Germline CDR1 reads SGDLS; CDR2 reads YYNGEE. The ends were cut back, 0 bases at V and 5 bases at J, with 12 bases in the middle.

In this sample, this clonotype turned up a few times. The chain employs TRBV18 and TRBJ1-1, with a possible D match to TRBD1 (5 bases). V dropped 6 bases and J dropped 3 bases, with 11 bases sitting between them. The CDR3 is 13 amino acids. Germline V gene data show CDR1 as KGHSH and CDR2 as LQKENI. The DNA for the CDR3 is TGTGCCAGCTCCCAGGGTAGGGACACTGAAGCTTTCTTT. This translates into CASSQGRDTEAFF.

This clonotype appeared a few times. This rearrangement joins TRBV11-2 to TRBJ2-1, with D hard to call. The CDR3 consists of 14 residues. The germline CDR1 and CDR2 sequences are SGHAT and FQNNGV. Deletions cut 1 base from V and 1 base from J, with 5 bases between. CDR3: CASSLVGSYNEQFF. The CDR3, as DNA: TGTGCCAGCAGCTTAGTTGGTTCCTACAATGAGCAGTTCTTC.

The V and J genes are TRBV11-2 and TRBJ2-3; TRBD2 agrees at 11 bases. V lost 1 base, J lost 9 bases, and 9 bases stayed unmatched. CDR1 is SGHAT, CDR2 FQNNGV, per germline. The CDR3 contains 16 residues. CDR3 coding DNA: TGTGCCAGCAGCTTAGGTCTAGCGGGGGGTAACAAGACGCAGTATTTT. It is translated as CASSLGLAGGNKTQYF.

The rearrangement joins TRBV9 to TRBJ2-1; 7 bases align to TRBD1. V lost 4 bases and J lost 0; bases outside the gene matches: 13. The CDR3 sequence is 18 residues long. The V gene's germline CDR1 is SGDLS and CDR2 YYNGEE. CDR3 coding DNA: TGTGCCAGCAGCCCGCGCCCCGGGACAGAGAGCTCCTACAATGAGCAGTTCTTC. It specifies CASSPRPGTESSYNEQFF.

This clonotype was observed a handful of times. This chain uses TRBV29-1 with TRBJ2-7, with 10 bases that match TRBD2. The CDR3 contains 13 residues. The J segment lost 3 bases and the V segment lost 4 bases, leaving 3 bases of the junction unmatched. Germline values: CDR1 SQVTM, CDR2 ANQGSEA. Here the CDR3 DNA reads TGCAGCGTTGGGACTAGCGGCAACTACGAGCAGTACTTC. Its translation is CSVGTSGNYEQYF.

This clonotype was observed many times. The chain uses TRBV6-5 and TRBJ1-2; D is undetermined. Trimming pared 2 bases from V and 6 bases from J, leaving 10 bases between. CDR3 size: 13 residues. Germline V CDR1 and CDR2: MNHEY, SVGAGI. In nucleotides, the CDR3 is TGTGCCAGCAGTTACGGGCAGGTGGATGGCTACACCTTC. Amino acid sequence: CASSYGQVDGYTF.

The chain carries TRBV5-1 and TRBJ2-1, with D tentatively TRBD1 (6 bases). V gave up 2 bases and J gave up 2 bases, with 8 bases separating them. Germline-derived CDR1 and CDR2 are SGHRS and YFSETQ. This CDR3 region has 14 residues. This CDR3 reads CASSLTGTYNEQFF. CDR3 bases: TGCGCCAGCAGCTTAACAGGGACCTACAATGAGCAGTTCTTC.

This clonotype has just a few counts. The V gene is TRBV5-1, the J gene TRBJ2-3, with D perhaps TRBD1 (5 bases). Germline V CDR1 and CDR2: SGHRS, YFSETQ. This CDR3 has 16 residues. Trimming removed 0 bases from V and 4 bases from J, with 15 bases in between. CDR3 DNA sequence: TGCGCCAGCAGCTTGGTGACCCCGGACATAGCAGATACGCAGTATTTT. Translating gives CASSLVTPDIADTQYF.

The chain uses TRBV29-1 and TRBJ1-2; D uncertain. This CDR3 comprises 11 residues. Germline V gene data show CDR1 as SQVTM and CDR2 as ANQGSEA. V lost 4 bases to trimming and J lost 3 bases, with 6 bases between them. CDR3 amino acids: CSVGEDYGYTF. DNA of the CDR3: TGCAGCGTTGGGGAGGACTATGGCTACACCTTC.

This clonotype has more than one count but fewer than ten. The V gene is TRBV10-2, the J gene TRBJ2-7; D remains ambiguous. Trimming stripped 0 bases from V and 5 bases from J, with 2 bases between. There are 11 residues in the CDR3. Germline assignment: CDR1 WSHSY and CDR2 SAAADI. The CDR3 reads CASSESHEQYF. The CDR3 DNA follows: TGCGCCAGCAGTGAGTCCCACGAGCAGTACTTC.

The chain is built from TRBV20-1 and TRBJ1-6; unclear D gene. V shed 7 bases and J shed 0 bases, with 4 bases lying between them. The CDR3 runs 12 residues. CDR1 is DFQATT, CDR2 SNEGSKA, per germline (reference sequence). The CDR3 region has the DNA TGCAGTGACCGCTCCTATAATTCACCCCTCCACTTT. As protein: CSDRSYNSPLHF.

The chain uses TRBV10-3 and TRBJ1-1, with TRBD1 matching 7 bases. The CDR3 extends over 15 amino acids. The ends lost 6 bases at V and 1 base at J; junction bases unmatched: 8. CDR1 is ENHRY, CDR2 SYGVKD, per germline. Here the CDR3 reads CAISATGDRNTEAFF. The CDR3 DNA is TGTGCCATCAGCGCTACGGGGGACAGGAACACTGAAGCTTTCTTT.

The chain links TRBV28 to TRBJ2-5; the D is unclear. The V end was cut by 5 bases, the J end by 4 bases, with 11 bases between. This CDR3 has 13 amino acids. Germline V CDR1 and CDR2: MDHEN, SYDVKM. CDR3 sequence: CASSPRPGETQYF. The DNA of the CDR3 is TGTGCCAGCAGTCCCCGTCCGGGAGAGACCCAGTACTTC.

The chain couples TRBV20-1 to TRBJ2-3; D is uncertain. CDR1 DFQATT and CDR2 SNEGSKA come from the germline V gene (reference sequence). V was trimmed by 4 bases and J by 3 bases, leaving 8 bases between them. The length of the CDR3 is 12 residues. The CDR3 bases are TGCAGTGCTATTGACCAAACAGATACGCAGTATTTT. Its protein product is CSAIDQTDTQYF.

Many counts were recorded for this clonotype. The chain links TRBV7-2 to TRBJ2-7, with 8 positions matching TRBD2. Unmatched junction bases numbered 10, after V lost 6 bases and J lost 3 bases. CDR3 length equals 15 residues. The germline CDR1 and CDR2 sequences are SGHTA and FQGNSA. The CDR3 sequence: CASSLTSAQFYEQYF. The CDR3, as DNA: TGTGCCAGCAGTCTGACTAGCGCGCAATTCTACGAGCAGTACTTC.